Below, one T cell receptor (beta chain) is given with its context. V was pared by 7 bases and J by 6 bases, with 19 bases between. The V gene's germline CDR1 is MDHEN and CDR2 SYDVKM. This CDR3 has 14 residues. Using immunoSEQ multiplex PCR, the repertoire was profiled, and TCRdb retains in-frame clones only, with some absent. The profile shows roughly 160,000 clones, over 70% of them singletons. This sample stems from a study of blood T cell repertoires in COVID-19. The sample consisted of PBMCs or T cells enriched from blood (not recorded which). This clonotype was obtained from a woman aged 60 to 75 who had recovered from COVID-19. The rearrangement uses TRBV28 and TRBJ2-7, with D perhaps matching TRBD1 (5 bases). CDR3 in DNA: TGTGCCAGCAACGCAGGGTTTTTATCTCGCGAGCAGTACTTC. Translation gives CASNAGFLSREQYF.